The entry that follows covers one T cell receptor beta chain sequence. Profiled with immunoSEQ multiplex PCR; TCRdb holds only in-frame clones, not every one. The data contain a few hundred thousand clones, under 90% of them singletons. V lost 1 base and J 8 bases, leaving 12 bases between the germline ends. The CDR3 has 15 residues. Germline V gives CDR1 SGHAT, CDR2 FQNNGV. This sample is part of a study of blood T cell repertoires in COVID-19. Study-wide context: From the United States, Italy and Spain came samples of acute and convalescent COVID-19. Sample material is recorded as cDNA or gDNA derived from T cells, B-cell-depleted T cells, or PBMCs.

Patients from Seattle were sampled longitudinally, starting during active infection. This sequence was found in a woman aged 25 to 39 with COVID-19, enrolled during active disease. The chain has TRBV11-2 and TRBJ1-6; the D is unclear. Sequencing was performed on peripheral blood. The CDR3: CASSLGGTRDSPLHF. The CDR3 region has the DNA TGTGCCAGCAGCTTAGGAGGCACGAGGGATTCACCCCTCCACTTT.